The 28 T cell receptor beta chains listed next were all sequenced from one sample in a study of blood T cell repertoires in COVID-19. Clones were sequenced by immunoSEQ multiplex PCR, and TCRdb holds only the in-frame ones, with some missing. The sample carries approximately 120,000 clones, 60% to 80% recorded once. Sequencing used peripheral blood. The origin of the receptors is a man older than 75 with COVID-19, enrolled during active disease.

The chain's CDR3 is CASTWAGGTDTQYF. CDR3 bases: TGTGCCAGCACCTGGGCAGGGGGCACAGATACGCAGTATTTT. The genes are TRBV6-5 and TRBJ2-3, with a weak D call TRBD1 (6 bases). Trimming removed 7 bases from V and 1 base from J, with 12 bases in between. The CDR3 has 14 amino acids. Germline-derived CDR1 and CDR2 are MNHEY and SVGAGI.

The chain carries TRBV29-1 and TRBJ2-5; TRBD1 is a possible D gene (6 bases). V was shortened by 6 bases and J by 0 bases, with 17 bases between the two germline ends. Germline CDR1 reads SQVTM; CDR2 reads ANQGSEA. The CDR3 totals 15 residues. CDR3 sequence reads: CSVGQYDTYQETQYF. The CDR3 DNA reads TGCAGCGTAGGACAGTATGACACGTACCAAGAGACCCAGTACTTC.

Only one count was recorded for this clone. The chain couples TRBV5-6 to TRBJ2-7, with D maybe TRBD2 (5 bases). Germline-derived CDR1 and CDR2 are SGHDT and YYEEEE. This CDR3 is built from 15 residues. V gave up 1 base and J gave up 2 bases, with 13 bases separating them. CDR3: CASSLSGTPAYEQYF. In nucleotides, the CDR3 is TGTGCCAGCAGCTTGAGCGGAACCCCCGCCTACGAGCAGTACTTC.

In its sample, this clone ranks as medium-sized (0.01 to 0.1%). CDR3 residues: CASSKGQGVNQPQHF. The DNA for the CDR3 is TGTGCCAGCAGCAAGGGACAGGGGGTCAATCAGCCCCAGCATTTT. This rearrangement joins TRBV21-1 to TRBJ1-5; the D call TRBD1 from the table was never checked on the DNA. TRBV21-1 is flagged as a pseudogene. The CDR3 runs to 15 residues.

The genes are TRBV19 and TRBJ1-6, with D unclear. V was clipped by 5 bases and J by 0 bases, with 14 bases between them. The CDR3 totals 17 residues. Germline CDR1 is LNHDA and CDR2 is SQIVND (reference sequence). This CDR3 is CASSLSGFSSYNSPLHF. The CDR3 DNA sequence: TGTGCCAGTAGTCTCTCGGGATTTAGCTCCTATAATTCACCCCTCCACTTT.

Here the CDR3 DNA reads TGTGCCAGCAGCTTGGGACAAATGTACGAGCAGTACTTC. Translated: CASSLGQMYEQYF. This sequence joins TRBV11-2 and TRBJ2-7; maybe TRBD1 (6 bases). Trimming stripped 3 bases from V and 4 bases from J, with 10 bases between. CDR1 is SGHAT, CDR2 FQNNGV, per germline. The CDR3 sequence is 13 residues long.

The rearrangement links TRBV12-5 to TRBJ2-1, with 7 bases aligning to TRBD1. J was trimmed by 5 bases and V by 1 base; bases with no gene match: 11. Germline V gene lookup returns CDR1 LGHNT and CDR2 FRNRAP. The CDR3 covers 17 residues. CDR3 residues: CASGLGSPGGSDNEQFF. The CDR3 DNA reads as TGTGCTAGTGGTTTGGGATCCCCAGGGGGTTCCGACAATGAGCAGTTCTTC.

This clone was observed a few times. This sequence joins TRBV12-3 or TRBV12-4 and TRBJ1-1, with D unclear. V was shortened by 2 bases and J by 3 bases, with 4 bases between the two germline ends. CDR3 length: 12 residues. The CDR3 nucleotides are TGTGCCAGCAGTTTACGGGACACTGAAGCTTTCTTT. This codes for CASSLRDTEAFF.

The chain joins TRBV28 to TRBJ1-2, with D possibly TRBD1 on 5 matching bases. V dropped 7 bases and J dropped 5 bases, with 11 bases sitting between them. This CDR3 spans 12 amino acids. CDR1 and CDR2 (germline): MDHEN, SYDVKM. Here the CDR3 DNA reads TGTGCCAGCAATCCAGGGACTTATGGCTACACCTTC. Translation: CASNPGTYGYTF.

V and J are TRBV30 and TRBJ1-1; TRBD1 might be the D (6 bases). This CDR3 region has 16 residues. Trimming removed 0 bases at V and 1 base at J, with 15 bases between. Germline V CDR1 and CDR2: GTSNPN, SVGIG (reference sequence). CDR3 coding DNA: TGTGCCTGGAGTGTACAGGGAGGGGCGAGGAACACTGAAGCTTTCTTT. Its translation is CAWSVQGGARNTEAFF.

This clone was counted between two and nine times. The chain couples TRBV28 to TRBJ1-1, with no clear D. Germline CDR1 MDHEN, CDR2 SYDVKM. The CDR3 is 14 amino acids. V was trimmed by 7 bases and J by 8 bases, leaving 20 bases between them. CDR3 DNA: TGTGCCAGCAACATCCACCCCGTCAGCGTGGAAGCTTTCTTT. It specifies CASNIHPVSVEAFF.

This chain joins TRBV6-2 or TRBV6-3 and TRBJ1-1, with 8 bases aligning to TRBD1. This CDR3 spans 13 amino acids. Germline V gives CDR1 MNHEY, CDR2 SVGEGT. The V segment lost 6 bases and the J segment 6 bases; nucleotides outside the gene matches: 6. The CDR3 nucleotides read TGTGCCAGCAGCGGAGGACAGGGCTCTGAAGCTTTCTTT. It is translated as CASSGGQGSEAFF.

The chain employs TRBV6-5 and TRBJ2-5; D is possibly TRBD2 (6 bases). CDR3 length: 15 residues. Per germline, CDR1 MNHEY and CDR2 SVGAGI. Trimming left V 2 bases short and J 5 bases short, with 15 bases between. The CDR3 DNA reads TGTGCCAGCAGTTACGGGGCGGGAATGACGGAGACCCAGTACTTC. Amino acids: CASSYGAGMTETQYF.

CDR3 amino acids: CASSLSAGPRTEAFF. The DNA for the CDR3 is TGTGCCAGCAGTTTATCCGCAGGGCCAAGGACTGAAGCTTTCTTT. The rearrangement uses TRBV28 and TRBJ1-1; D perhaps matches TRBD1 (5 bases). V was clipped by 1 base and J by 5 bases, with 14 bases between them. The CDR3 is made up of 15 amino acids. In germline, CDR1 is MDHEN, CDR2 SYDVKM.

This chain connects TRBV5-1 to TRBJ2-7; the match to TRBD1 covers 8 bases. The CDR3 consists of 13 residues. Germline loops: CDR1 SGHRS, CDR2 YFSETQ. With V trimmed by 3 bases and J by 11 bases, 10 bases remained unmatched. The CDR3 reads CASSWSDRDRKYF. CDR3 DNA: TGCGCCAGCAGCTGGAGCGACCGGGACAGGAAGTACTTC.

The rearrangement links TRBV18 to TRBJ2-5; TRBD2 agrees at 13 bases. This CDR3 spans 16 amino acids. Looked up from germline, CDR1 is KGHSH and CDR2 is LQKENI. The trim removed 6 bases at V and 2 bases at J, leaving 6 bases unmatched. The CDR3 DNA is TGTGCCAGCTCTCGGGGGACTAGCGGGACTCAAGAGACCCAGTACTTC. Translated, it gives CASSRGTSGTQETQYF.

The V gene is TRBV2, the J gene TRBJ1-4, with D possibly being TRBD1 (6 bases). The CDR3 consists of 17 residues. V lost 0 bases and J 0 bases, leaving 11 bases between the germline ends. CDR1 SNHLY and CDR2 FYNNEI come from the germline V gene. This CDR3 is CASSEAGHLTTNEKLFF. DNA of the CDR3: TGTGCCAGCAGTGAAGCGGGACACCTAACAACTAATGAAAAACTGTTTTTT.

This clone was observed once. V and J are TRBV28 and TRBJ1-1, with 7 nucleotides matching TRBD1. Germline CDR1 is MDHEN and CDR2 is SYDVKM. CDR3 length equals 16 residues. V gave up 3 bases and J gave up 3 bases; unmatched junction bases: 10. In DNA, the CDR3 is TGTGCCAGCAGTTTTATCACCAGACAGGGATACACTGAAGCTTTCTTT. Its protein is CASSFITRQGYTEAFF.

This CDR3 reads CSATRVYEQYF. As DNA, the CDR3 is TGCAGTGCTACCAGGGTCTACGAGCAGTACTTC. This sequence joins TRBV20-1 and TRBJ2-7; tentatively, D is TRBD1 (5 bases). This CDR3 is built from 11 residues. The V gene lost 4 bases and the J gene lost 3 bases, with 7 bases spanning the gap. CDR1 is DFQATT, CDR2 SNEGSKA, per germline (reference sequence).

This chain connects TRBV5-1 to TRBJ2-5; unclear D gene. CDR3 length: 15 residues. Germline CDR1 reads SGHRS; CDR2 reads YFSETQ. The V end was cut by 5 bases, the J end by 4 bases, with 18 bases between. The CDR3 sequence: CASRGRGNPPETQYF. As DNA, the CDR3 is TGCGCCAGCAGGGGTCGCGGTAACCCCCCAGAGACCCAGTACTTC.

The genes are TRBV7-9 and TRBJ2-1, with a possible D match to TRBD1 (6 bases). This CDR3 comprises 19 residues. In germline, CDR1 is SEHNR, CDR2 FQNEAQ (reference sequence). V was shortened by 4 bases and J by 8 bases, with 30 bases between the two germline ends. CDR3 protein: CASSSLGGSFHTILYEQFF. For the CDR3, the DNA is TGTGCCAGCAGCTCCCTTGGGGGCTCCTTTCACACAATATTATATGAGCAGTTCTTC.

This clone occurred once. The chain employs TRBV5-6 and TRBJ1-3, with 8 bases that match TRBD1. Looked up from germline, CDR1 is SGHDT and CDR2 is YYEEEE. The CDR3 loop spans 14 amino acids. The CDR3 nucleotides are TGTGCTACGCGACAGGGGCCCTCTGGAAACACCATATATTTT. The encoded protein is CATRQGPSGNTIYF.

The chain has TRBV19 and TRBJ1-3; D remains unclear. Trimming pared 4 bases from V and 0 bases from J, leaving 10 bases between. CDR1 is LNHDA and CDR2 is SQIVND in the germline V gene (reference sequence). The CDR3 is 15 amino acids. Here the CDR3 DNA reads TGTGCCAGTAGTACGGATAGAGGCTCTGGAAACACCATATATTTT. This codes for CASSTDRGSGNTIYF. Supplemented by reference TRBV19 and TRBJ1-3, the full variable domain reads DGGITQSPKYLFRKEGQNVTLSCEQNLNHDAMYWYRQDPGQGLRLIYYSQIVNDFQKGDIAEGYSVSREKKESFPLTVTSAQKNPTAFYLCASSTDRGSGNTIYFGEGSWLTVV.

This sequence joins TRBV3-1 (or the pseudogene TRBV3-2) and TRBJ2-7, with 7 bases aligning to TRBD2. Per germline, CDR1 LGHDT and CDR2 YNNKEL (reference sequence). The CDR3 runs to 13 residues. The junction had 6 bases not matched to a gene; V was cut back by 1 base and J by 9 bases. This CDR3 is CASSQGEGRRQYF. For the CDR3, the DNA is TGTGCCAGCAGCCAAGGGGAGGGGAGGAGGCAGTACTTC.

This clone came up once. The genes are TRBV3-1 (or the pseudogene TRBV3-2) and TRBJ2-2; perhaps TRBD1 as D (5 bases). The CDR3 runs to 16 residues. The ends were cut back, 0 bases at V and 6 bases at J, with 14 bases in the middle. Germline-derived CDR1 and CDR2 are LGHDT and YNNKEL (reference sequence). DNA of the CDR3: TGTGCCAGCAGCCAAGATTTGGGAAGGGGTCCCGGGGAGCTGTTTTTT. Protein product: CASSQDLGRGPGELFF.

The chain recombines TRBV28 with TRBJ1-5, with TRBD1 as a possible D gene (5 bases). From germline, CDR1 is MDHEN and CDR2 SYDVKM. V was shortened by 5 bases and J by 1 base, with 12 bases between the two germline ends. The CDR3 is made up of 15 amino acids. The CDR3 DNA reads as TGTGCCAGCAGTGCACAGGATCGGAGCAATCAGCCCCAGCATTTT. It yields the protein CASSAQDRSNQPQHF.

This chain links TRBV9 with TRBJ1-4; maybe TRBD1 (6 bases). There are 14 residues in the CDR3. Germline CDR1 SGDLS, CDR2 YYNGEE. V dropped 3 bases and J dropped 6 bases, with 12 bases sitting between them. The chain's CDR3 is CASSAGQRHEKLFF. The CDR3 bases are TGTGCCAGCAGCGCCGGACAGCGCCATGAAAAACTGTTTTTT. Together with reference TRBV9 and TRBJ1-4, the CDR3 gives the full variable domain: DSGVTQTPKHLITATGQRVTLRCSPRSGDLSVYWYQQSLDQGLQFLIQYYNGEERAKGNILERFSAQQFPDLHSELNLSSLELGDSALYFCASSAGQRHEKLFFGSGTQLSVL.

This clone was observed once. This rearrangement joins TRBV5-5 to TRBJ2-5; TRBD1 aligns across 10 bases. There are 15 residues in the CDR3. From germline, CDR1 is SGHKS and CDR2 YYEKEE (reference sequence). V shed 4 bases and J 3 bases; nucleotides not matched to a gene: 6. CDR3 amino acids: CASSRYGQGEETQYF. CDR3 nucleotide sequence: TGTGCCAGCAGCCGATACGGACAGGGGGAAGAGACCCAGTACTTC. The full variable domain, rest sourced from reference TRBV5-5 and TRBJ2-5, is DAGVTQSPTHLIKTRGQQVTLRCSPISGHKSVSWYQQVLGQGPQFIFQYYEKEERGRGNFPDRFSARQFPNYSSELNVNALLLGDSALYLCASSRYGQGEETQYFGPGTRLLVL.